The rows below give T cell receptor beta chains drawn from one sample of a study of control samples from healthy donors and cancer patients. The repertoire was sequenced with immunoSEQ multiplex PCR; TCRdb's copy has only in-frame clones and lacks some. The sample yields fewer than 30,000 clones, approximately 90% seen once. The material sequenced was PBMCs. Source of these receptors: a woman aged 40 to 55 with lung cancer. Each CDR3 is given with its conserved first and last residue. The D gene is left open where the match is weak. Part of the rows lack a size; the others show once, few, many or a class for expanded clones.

CDR3nt: TGTGCCAGCAGTGACACGTTGTTGCGGGCCACAGATACGCAGTATTTT; CDR3aa: CASSDTLLRATDTQYF; d_gene: NA; abundance: NA; v_gene: TRBV2; j_gene: TRBJ2-3
CDR3nt: TGTGCCAGCAGCCGCGGAGGCACGAACACCGGGGAGCTGTTTTTT; CDR3aa: CASSRGGTNTGELFF; d_gene: NA; abundance: once; v_gene: TRBV7-9; j_gene: TRBJ2-2
CDR3nt: TGTGCCAGCAGCATCTCGGGGCCGAACGAGCAGTACTTC; CDR3aa: CASSISGPNEQYF; d_gene: NA; abundance: once; v_gene: TRBV5-6; j_gene: TRBJ2-7
CDR3nt: TGTGCCAGCTCACCCGGCGGAAACACAGATACGCAGTATTTT; CDR3aa: CASSPGGNTDTQYF; d_gene: NA; abundance: NA; v_gene: TRBV18; j_gene: TRBJ2-3
CDR3nt: TGTGCCAGCAGCCAGACCCCAATGACTAGCGGGGGGACCCAGTACTTC; CDR3aa: CASSQTPMTSGGTQYF; d_gene: TRBD2; abundance: NA; v_gene: TRBV7-2; j_gene: TRBJ2-5
CDR3nt: TGTGCCAGCAGTGAAGGGACTAGCGGGGGGGCAGATACGCAGTATTTT; CDR3aa: CASSEGTSGGADTQYF; d_gene: TRBD2; abundance: NA; v_gene: TRBV6-4; j_gene: TRBJ2-3
CDR3nt: TGTGCCAGCAGCAAGGACTTAAAAGAGACCCAGTACTTC; CDR3aa: CASSKDLKETQYF; d_gene: NA; abundance: NA; v_gene: TRBV2; j_gene: TRBJ2-5
CDR3nt: TGCGCCAGCAGCCAAGGGACAGGGCGGGGCTACACCTTC; CDR3aa: CASSQGTGRGYTF; d_gene: TRBD1; abundance: NA; v_gene: TRBV4-1; j_gene: TRBJ1-2
CDR3nt: TGTGCCAGTACGGACTCGACTCTGGTGGATACGCAGTATTTT; CDR3aa: CASTDSTLVDTQYF; d_gene: NA; abundance: NA; v_gene: TRBV28; j_gene: TRBJ2-3
CDR3nt: TGTGCCAGCAGCCAAGGGGGGAGGTCCTACAATGAGCAGTTCTTC; CDR3aa: CASSQGGRSYNEQFF; d_gene: NA; abundance: NA; v_gene: TRBV11-2; j_gene: TRBJ2-1
CDR3nt: TGTGCCAGCAGCTTGATCGTCGGGGATTTTTCCTACGAGCAGTACTTC; CDR3aa: CASSLIVGDFSYEQYF; d_gene: NA; abundance: once; v_gene: TRBV5-8; j_gene: TRBJ2-7
CDR3nt: TGTGCCAGCAGCTCTAGGGGAGGGAACACTGAAGCTTTCTTT; CDR3aa: CASSSRGGNTEAFF; d_gene: NA; abundance: NA; v_gene: TRBV7-9; j_gene: TRBJ1-1
CDR3nt: TGTGCCAGCAGCGTAGCTGGAGACAGGTGGAATGAGCAGTTCTTC; CDR3aa: CASSVAGDRWNEQFF; d_gene: NA; abundance: NA; v_gene: TRBV9; j_gene: TRBJ2-1
CDR3nt: TGTGCCAGCAGTAAGGACTTCGGAGGCTACACCTTC; CDR3aa: CASSKDFGGYTF; d_gene: NA; abundance: NA; v_gene: TRBV6-5; j_gene: TRBJ1-2
CDR3nt: TGTGCCAGCGCGAGCCGGGACAGGGATGAAAAACTGTTTTTT; CDR3aa: CASASRDRDEKLFF; d_gene: TRBD1; abundance: NA; v_gene: TRBV25-1; j_gene: TRBJ1-4
CDR3nt: TGTGCCATCAGCGAGTCAGGGGACAGCAATTCACCCCTCCACTTT; CDR3aa: CAISESGDSNSPLHF; d_gene: TRBD1; abundance: NA; v_gene: TRBV10-3; j_gene: TRBJ1-6
CDR3nt: TGTGCCAGCAGCCGATCGGCTGTTGGGGCCAACGTCCTGACTTTC; CDR3aa: CASSRSAVGANVLTF; d_gene: NA; abundance: medium-sized; v_gene: TRBV3-1/TRBV3-2; j_gene: TRBJ2-6
CDR3nt: TGCGCCAGCAGCCCCGGTAGGACTAATGAAAAACTGTTTTTT; CDR3aa: CASSPGRTNEKLFF; d_gene: NA; abundance: NA; v_gene: TRBV5-1; j_gene: TRBJ1-4
CDR3nt: TGTGCCAGCAGCCGAGGGTGGGGTAGCGGCGCGATATACAATGAGCAGTTCTTC; CDR3aa: CASSRGWGSGAIYNEQFF; d_gene: NA; abundance: once; v_gene: TRBV5-4; j_gene: TRBJ2-1
CDR3nt: TGTGCCAGCAGTTTTAGCGGGGGGACTTTCAACCCGAACACCGGGGAGCTGTTTTTT; CDR3aa: CASSFSGGTFNPNTGELFF; d_gene: TRBD2; abundance: NA; v_gene: TRBV27; j_gene: TRBJ2-2
CDR3nt: TGTGCCAGCAGCTGGGGAGCCCAGCCCCAGCATTTT; CDR3aa: CASSWGAQPQHF; d_gene: NA; abundance: once; v_gene: TRBV5-6; j_gene: TRBJ1-5
CDR3nt: TGTGCCAGCAGCTTCAGACAGGGGGGCACAGATACGCAGTATTTT; CDR3aa: CASSFRQGGTDTQYF; d_gene: TRBD1; abundance: NA; v_gene: TRBV11-2; j_gene: TRBJ2-3
CDR3nt: TGTGCCAGCAGCCAAGGGGGAACAGGGATTCGAAATACTGAAGCTTTCTTT; CDR3aa: CASSQGGTGIRNTEAFF; d_gene: NA; abundance: NA; v_gene: TRBV3-1/TRBV3-2; j_gene: TRBJ1-1
CDR3nt: TGTGCCAGCAGTCTTGCGGCCTCAATCACTGGAAACACCATATATTTT; CDR3aa: CASSLAASITGNTIYF; d_gene: NA; abundance: NA; v_gene: TRBV7-9; j_gene: TRBJ1-3
CDR3nt: TGCGCCAGCAGCCTACAGGGGGGGAGCGTTAGTGGCTACACCTTC; CDR3aa: CASSLQGGSVSGYTF; d_gene: TRBD1; abundance: NA; v_gene: TRBV4-1; j_gene: TRBJ1-2
CDR3nt: TGTGCCAGCAACGGGGCGGACGCCCAGTACTTC; CDR3aa: CASNGADAQYF; d_gene: NA; abundance: NA; v_gene: TRBV28; j_gene: TRBJ2-5
CDR3nt: TGCGCCAGCAGCTTCAGGGGAGAGACCCAGTACTTC; CDR3aa: CASSFRGETQYF; d_gene: NA; abundance: NA; v_gene: TRBV5-1; j_gene: TRBJ2-5
CDR3nt: TGTGCCAGCATCAATGGGGGGATGGCTGGAAACACCATATATTTT; CDR3aa: CASINGGMAGNTIYF; d_gene: NA; abundance: few; v_gene: TRBV7-9; j_gene: TRBJ1-3
CDR3nt: TGTGCCAGTAGTATAGATTGGAACAGGGTGGATGGTAATTCACCCCTCCACTTT; CDR3aa: CASSIDWNRVDGNSPLHF; d_gene: NA; abundance: few; v_gene: TRBV19; j_gene: TRBJ1-6
CDR3nt: TGTGCCAGCAGTTACTTTCACTCCACAGATACGCAGTATTTT; CDR3aa: CASSYFHSTDTQYF; d_gene: NA; abundance: NA; v_gene: TRBV6-2/TRBV6-3; j_gene: TRBJ2-3
CDR3nt: TGTGCCAGCAGCCAAGTTAGCGGGACCCCCACCGGGGAGCTGTTTTTT; CDR3aa: CASSQVSGTPTGELFF; d_gene: TRBD2; abundance: NA; v_gene: TRBV4-2; j_gene: TRBJ2-2
CDR3nt: TGTGCCAGCAGCCGTCCTCCCGACTCTGGAAACACCATATATTTT; CDR3aa: CASSRPPDSGNTIYF; d_gene: NA; abundance: once; v_gene: TRBV5-6; j_gene: TRBJ1-3
CDR3nt: TGTGCCTGGAGTAACAGGGGAGTCGGGGAGCTGTTTTTT; CDR3aa: CAWSNRGVGELFF; d_gene: TRBD1; abundance: NA; v_gene: TRBV30; j_gene: TRBJ2-2
CDR3nt: TGTGCCAGCAGTTCCCCGGGACAAGGTACCCAAGAGACCCAGTACTTC; CDR3aa: CASSSPGQGTQETQYF; d_gene: NA; abundance: few; v_gene: TRBV28; j_gene: TRBJ2-5
CDR3nt: TGCGCCAGCAGCTTTCAGGACCCAAGGAACACTGAAGCTTTCTTT; CDR3aa: CASSFQDPRNTEAFF; d_gene: NA; abundance: NA; v_gene: TRBV5-1; j_gene: TRBJ1-1
CDR3nt: TGTGCCAGTAGTATAAGGGGGGCCGGGACACCCTCCTACGAGCAGTACTTC; CDR3aa: CASSIRGAGTPSYEQYF; d_gene: NA; abundance: NA; v_gene: TRBV19; j_gene: TRBJ2-7
CDR3nt: TGTGCCAGCAGTCTGACTAGCGGGGGGGCAGATACGCAGTATTTT; CDR3aa: CASSLTSGGADTQYF; d_gene: TRBD2; abundance: once; v_gene: TRBV27; j_gene: TRBJ2-3
CDR3nt: TGTGCCAGCAGCCGACAGGGAAACAATGAGCAGTTCTTC; CDR3aa: CASSRQGNNEQFF; d_gene: TRBD1; abundance: NA; v_gene: TRBV5-6; j_gene: TRBJ2-1
CDR3nt: TGTGCCAGCAGCAGACAAACAGGGGCTAACACTGAAGCTTTCTTT; CDR3aa: CASSRQTGANTEAFF; d_gene: TRBD1; abundance: NA; v_gene: TRBV7-9; j_gene: TRBJ1-1
CDR3nt: TGTGCCAGCAGCTTGTTTTCGCGGGGGGGCCACGAGCAGTACTTC; CDR3aa: CASSLFSRGGHEQYF; d_gene: TRBD2; abundance: once; v_gene: TRBV5-6; j_gene: TRBJ2-7
CDR3nt: TGTGCCAGCAGTTTGGGCAGGAACTATGGCTACACCTTC; CDR3aa: CASSLGRNYGYTF; d_gene: NA; abundance: NA; v_gene: TRBV12-3/TRBV12-4; j_gene: TRBJ1-2
CDR3nt: TGTGCCAGCAGCTTGGGGGGGTCTGGCGAGCAGTACTTC; CDR3aa: CASSLGGSGEQYF; d_gene: TRBD2; abundance: NA; v_gene: TRBV7-6; j_gene: TRBJ2-7
CDR3nt: TGTGCCAGCAGCGTAGAGGGCCTTGACACCGGGGAGCTGTTTTTT; CDR3aa: CASSVEGLDTGELFF; d_gene: NA; abundance: NA; v_gene: TRBV9; j_gene: TRBJ2-2
CDR3nt: TGCGCCAGCAGCGGGCGAGGGGCGATCACAGATACGCAGTATTTT; CDR3aa: CASSGRGAITDTQYF; d_gene: NA; abundance: NA; v_gene: TRBV4-1; j_gene: TRBJ2-3